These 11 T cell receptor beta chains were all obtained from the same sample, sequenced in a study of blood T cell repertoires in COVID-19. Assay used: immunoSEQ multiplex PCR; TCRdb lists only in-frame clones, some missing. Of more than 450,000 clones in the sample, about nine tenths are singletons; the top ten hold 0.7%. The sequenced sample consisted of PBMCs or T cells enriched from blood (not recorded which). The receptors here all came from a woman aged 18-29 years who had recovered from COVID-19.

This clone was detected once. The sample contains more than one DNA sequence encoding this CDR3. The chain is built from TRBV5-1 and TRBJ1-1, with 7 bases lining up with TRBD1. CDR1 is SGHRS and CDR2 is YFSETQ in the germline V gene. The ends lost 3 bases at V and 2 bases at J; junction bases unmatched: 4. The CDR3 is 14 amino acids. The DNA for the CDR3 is TGCGCCAGCAGCTCCGGGACAGCAAACACTGAAGCTTTCTTT. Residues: CASSSGTANTEAFF.

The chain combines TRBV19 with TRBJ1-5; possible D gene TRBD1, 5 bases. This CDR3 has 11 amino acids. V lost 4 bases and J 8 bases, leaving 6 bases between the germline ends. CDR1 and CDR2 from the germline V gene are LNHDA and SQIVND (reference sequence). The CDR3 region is CASSTGEPQHF. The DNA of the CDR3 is TGTGCCAGTAGTACGGGGGAGCCCCAGCATTTT.

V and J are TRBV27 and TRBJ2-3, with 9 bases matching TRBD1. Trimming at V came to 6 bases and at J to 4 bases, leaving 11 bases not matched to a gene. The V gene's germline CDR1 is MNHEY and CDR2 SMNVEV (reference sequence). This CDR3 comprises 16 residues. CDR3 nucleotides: TGTGCCAGCAGAAACGAACCGGGGGACAGGGCAGATACGCAGTATTTT. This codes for CASRNEPGDRADTQYF.

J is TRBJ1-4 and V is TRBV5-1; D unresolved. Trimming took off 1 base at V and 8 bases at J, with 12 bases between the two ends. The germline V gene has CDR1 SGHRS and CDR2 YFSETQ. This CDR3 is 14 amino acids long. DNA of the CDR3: TGCGCCAGCAGCTTGAGCCTCGCCAGGGAAAAACTGTTTTTT. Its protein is CASSLSLAREKLFF.

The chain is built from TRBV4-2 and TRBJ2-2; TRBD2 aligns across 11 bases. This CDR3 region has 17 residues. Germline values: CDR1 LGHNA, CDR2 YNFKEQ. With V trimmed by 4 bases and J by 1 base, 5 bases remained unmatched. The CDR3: CASSRGGLAGNTGELFF. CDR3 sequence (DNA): TGTGCCAGCAGCCGTGGCGGACTAGCGGGGAACACCGGGGAGCTGTTTTTT.

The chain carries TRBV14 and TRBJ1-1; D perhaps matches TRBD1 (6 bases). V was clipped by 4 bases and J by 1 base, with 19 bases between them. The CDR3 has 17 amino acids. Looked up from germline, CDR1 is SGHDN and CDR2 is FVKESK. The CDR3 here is CASSPRLRTDWNTEAFF. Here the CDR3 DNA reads TGTGCCAGCAGCCCCCGCCTACGGACAGACTGGAACACTGAAGCTTTCTTT.

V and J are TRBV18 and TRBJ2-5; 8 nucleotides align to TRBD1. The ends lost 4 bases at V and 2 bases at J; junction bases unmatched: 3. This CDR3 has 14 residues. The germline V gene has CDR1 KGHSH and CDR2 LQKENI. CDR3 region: CASSLDRGQETQYF. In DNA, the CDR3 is TGTGCCAGCTCACTCGACAGGGGACAAGAGACCCAGTACTTC.

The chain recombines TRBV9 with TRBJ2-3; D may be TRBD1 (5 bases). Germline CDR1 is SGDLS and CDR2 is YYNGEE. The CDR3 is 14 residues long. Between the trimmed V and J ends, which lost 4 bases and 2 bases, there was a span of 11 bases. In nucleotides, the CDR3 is TGTGCCAGCAGCACACAGGAGTCCACAGATACGCAGTATTTT. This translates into CASSTQESTDTQYF.

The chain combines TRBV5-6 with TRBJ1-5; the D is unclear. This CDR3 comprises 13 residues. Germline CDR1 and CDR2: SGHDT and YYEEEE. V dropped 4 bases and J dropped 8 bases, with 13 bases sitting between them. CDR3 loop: CASSLDPLEPQHF. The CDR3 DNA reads TGTGCCAGCAGCCTAGACCCTCTTGAGCCCCAGCATTTT. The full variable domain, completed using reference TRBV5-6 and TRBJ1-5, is DAGVTQSPTHLIKTRGQQVTLRCSPKSGHDTVSWYQQALGQGPQFIFQYYEEEERQRGNFPDRFSGHQFPNYSSELNVNALLLGDSALYLCASSLDPLEPQHFGDGTRLSIL.

Here the CDR3 DNA reads TGCGCCAGCAGCTTGGAAGGTACAGGGGAGTATGGCTACACCTTC. Its protein product is CASSLEGTGEYGYTF. The rearrangement uses TRBV5-1 and TRBJ1-2, with 7 bases that match TRBD1. The germline V gene encodes CDR1 SGHRS and CDR2 YFSETQ. V shed 0 bases and J 5 bases; nucleotides not matched to a gene: 7. The CDR3 totals 15 residues.

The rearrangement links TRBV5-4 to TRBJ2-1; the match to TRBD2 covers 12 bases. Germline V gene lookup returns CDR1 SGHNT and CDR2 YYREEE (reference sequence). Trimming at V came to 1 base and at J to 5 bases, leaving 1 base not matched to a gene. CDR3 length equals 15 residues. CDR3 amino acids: CASSLRTSGDNEQFF. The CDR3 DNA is TGTGCCAGCAGCTTGAGGACTAGCGGGGACAATGAGCAGTTCTTC.